The 9 T cell receptor beta chains in this list originate from one sample, sequenced in a study of immune cell composition in non-small cell lung cancer. TCRdb keeps only in-frame clones here, not all; method: immunoSEQ multiplex PCR. The profile shows 1,200 to 1,500 clones, roughly 65% of them singletons. Source material: lung tumor tissue. The receptors come from a human donor with non-small cell lung cancer.

The count of this clone is one. The chain employs TRBV6-6 and TRBJ1-1; 7 nucleotides match TRBD1. CDR3 size: 13 residues. Germline V gene sequence: CDR1 MNHNY, CDR2 SVGAGI (reference sequence). The V and J ends lost 2 bases and 3 bases, in that order; junction bases with no gene match: 0. CDR3 sequence: CASSYGTDTEAFF. The CDR3 nucleotides read TGTGCCAGCAGTTACGGGACAGACACTGAAGCTTTCTTT.

CDR3 loop: CASSVQGRVGNQPQHF. The CDR3 bases are TGTGCCAGCAGTGTCCAGGGAAGGGTTGGCAATCAGCCCCAGCATTTT. The V gene is TRBV6-4, the J gene TRBJ1-5; perhaps TRBD1 as D (5 bases). Germline CDR1 is MRHNA and CDR2 is SNTAGT. The V end was cut by 4 bases, the J end by 2 bases, with 15 bases between. The CDR3 runs 16 residues.

This chain links TRBV4-1 with TRBJ2-1; the match to TRBD2 covers 13 bases. The V gene end was trimmed by 3 bases and the J gene end by 9 bases; junction bases not matched to a gene: 5. CDR3 length equals 15 residues. Germline lookup yields CDR1 MGHRA and CDR2 YSYEKL. CDR3 amino acids: CASSHTSGRAAEQFF. The CDR3 region has the DNA TGCGCCAGCAGCCACACTAGCGGGAGGGCCGCTGAGCAGTTCTTC.

This chain connects TRBV11-2 to TRBJ2-7, with 7 nucleotides matching TRBD2. The V and J ends lost 1 base and 6 bases, in that order; junction bases with no gene match: 0. The CDR3 runs 12 residues. Germline CDR1 reads SGHAT; CDR2 reads FQNNGV. CDR3 nucleotide sequence: TGTGCCAGCAGCTTAGGGGGGGGCGAGCAGTACTTC. Amino acid sequence: CASSLGGGEQYF.

The gene calls are TRBV7-2 and TRBJ2-7, with D hard to call. The V gene lost 1 base and the J gene lost 3 bases, with 7 bases spanning the gap. CDR3 size: 13 residues. Germline values: CDR1 SGHTA, CDR2 FQGNSA. CDR3 nucleotides: TGTGCCAGCAGCTTAGGGCTGAACTACGAGCAGTACTTC. Its translation: CASSLGLNYEQYF.

The chain carries TRBV6-1 and TRBJ2-3, with 8 bases lining up with TRBD1. This CDR3 comprises 14 residues. CDR1 and CDR2 (germline): MNHNS, SASEGT. Germline trimming cut 8 bases from V and 2 bases from J; bases unmatched to any gene: 6. The CDR3 coding sequence is TGTGCCAGCGCTGACAGGGGACCCACAGATACGCAGTATTTT. It encodes CASADRGPTDTQYF.

The genes are TRBV6-4 and TRBJ1-2; 10 nucleotides align to TRBD1. The CDR3 has 15 residues. Germline V lookup: CDR1 MRHNA, CDR2 SNTAGT. V lost 3 bases and J lost 2; bases outside the gene matches: 3. The CDR3 sequence is CASSESTGGNYGYTF. The CDR3 region has the DNA TGTGCCAGCAGTGAGTCGACAGGGGGCAACTATGGCTACACCTTC.

A single count supports this clone. V gene TRBV5-4 combines with J gene TRBJ2-3, with TRBD2 matching over 11 bases. The trim removed 4 bases at V and 3 bases at J, leaving 7 bases unmatched. In germline, CDR1 is SGHNT, CDR2 YYREEE (reference sequence). The CDR3 has 16 residues. The CDR3, as DNA: TGTGCCAGCAGCCGCGATCTAGCGGGAGGAACAGATACGCAGTATTTT. It codes for CASSRDLAGGTDTQYF. Variable domain in full (rest from reference TRBV5-4 and TRBJ2-3): ETGVTQSPTHLIKTRGQQVTLRCSSQSGHNTVSWYQQALGQGPQFIFQYYREEENGRGNFPPRFSGLQFPNYSSELNVNALELDDSALYLCASSRDLAGGTDTQYFGPGTRLTVL.

The chain combines TRBV2 with TRBJ1-1; D perhaps matches TRBD1 (6 bases). CDR3 size: 13 residues. In germline, CDR1 is SNHLY, CDR2 FYNNEI. Trimming removed 7 bases from V and 1 base from J, with 10 bases in between. CDR3 in DNA: TGTGCCAGCACCCAACAGGGGAACACTGAAGCTTTCTTT. As protein: CASTQQGNTEAFF. Complete variable domain (other parts from reference TRBV2 and TRBJ1-1): EPEVTQTPSHQVTQMGQEVILRCVPISNHLYFYWYRQILGQKVEFLVSFYNNEISEKSEIFDDQFSVERPDGSNFTLKIRSTKLEDSAMYFCASTQQGNTEAFFGQGTRLTVV.